The sequence of this T cell receptor (beta chain) was determined in a study of identifying expanded T cells in peripheral blood. General observations from the study: Variance in clone template counts between roughly two-week samples significantly increased with total template count across all healthy donors. Technical replicates showed about 1.2 changed clones; two weeks 15 to 20; four weeks 19.

Concerning this clone itself: Its antigen is currently unknown.

Libraries were prepared by immunoSEQ multiplex PCR; TCRdb keeps only in-frame clonotypes and omits some of them. The sample includes more than 55,000 clones, around 87% of them seen just once. This CDR3 is built from 13 residues. This receptor was obtained from a person between 18 and 75 years old in good health. The rearrangement uses TRBV21-1 and TRBJ2-6; the table gives TRBD1 as D, unverified against the DNA. TRBV21-1 is listed as a pseudogene. Sequencing was done on a sample of blood. This CDR3 is CASDNSGANVLTF. Written as DNA, the CDR3 is TGTGCCAGCGACAACTCTGGGGCCAACGTCCTGACTTTC.